This T cell receptor (beta chain) originates from a study of blood T cell repertoires in COVID-19. J gave up 8 bases and V 3 bases, and 11 bases lay outside the gene matches. CDR3 length equals 16 residues. The germline gives CDR1 SEHNR, CDR2 FQNEAQ (reference sequence). Assay: immunoSEQ multiplex PCR; the TCRdb copy retains only in-frame clones and omits some. The sample consists of 200,000 or so clones, approximately 84% of them appearing once. Sequencing was done on a sample of peripheral blood. The clonotype was recovered from a man between 40 and 49 years old with active or convalescent COVID-19. The chain links TRBV7-9 to TRBJ1-4; 8 nucleotides match TRBD1. This chain's CDR3 is CASSFGDRGLREKLFF. In DNA form, the CDR3 reads TGTGCCAGCAGCTTCGGAGACAGGGGACTGAGGGAAAAACTGTTTTTT.